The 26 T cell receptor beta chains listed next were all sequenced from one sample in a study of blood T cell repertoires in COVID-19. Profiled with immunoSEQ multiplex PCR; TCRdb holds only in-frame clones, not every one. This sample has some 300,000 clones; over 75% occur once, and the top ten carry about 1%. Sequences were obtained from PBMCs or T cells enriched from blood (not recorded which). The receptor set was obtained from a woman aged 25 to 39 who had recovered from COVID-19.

CDR3 in amino acids: CASSLVNTAYEQYF. The CDR3 DNA is TGTGCCAGCAGCTTAGTGAACACCGCCTACGAGCAGTACTTC. V and J are TRBV7-8 and TRBJ2-7; unclear D gene. Germline values: CDR1 SGHVS, CDR2 FQNEAQ. The CDR3 is made up of 14 amino acids. V lost 1 base, J lost 2 bases, and 9 bases lay in between.

CDR3 nucleotides: TGTGCCACCCTTCCGACTTCTAGCTCCTACGAGCAGTACTTC. This translates into CATLPTSSSYEQYF. The V call is TRBV27, the J call TRBJ2-7; no clear D gene. CDR3 length equals 14 residues. Germline V gene lookup returns CDR1 MNHEY and CDR2 SMNVEV (reference sequence). V was cut by 10 bases and J by 0 bases, with 16 bases left in between.

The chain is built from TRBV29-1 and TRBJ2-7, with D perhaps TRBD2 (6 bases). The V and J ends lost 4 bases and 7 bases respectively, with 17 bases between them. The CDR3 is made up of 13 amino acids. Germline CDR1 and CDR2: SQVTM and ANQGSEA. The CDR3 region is CSVVAGGAGEQYF. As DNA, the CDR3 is TGCAGCGTTGTAGCAGGAGGGGCCGGTGAGCAGTACTTC.

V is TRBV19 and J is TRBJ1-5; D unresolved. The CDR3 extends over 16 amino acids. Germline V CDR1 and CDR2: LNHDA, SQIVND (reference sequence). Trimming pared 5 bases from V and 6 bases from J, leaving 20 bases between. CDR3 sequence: CASSYARQSAGQPQHF. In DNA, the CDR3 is TGTGCCAGTAGTTATGCCCGACAATCAGCTGGTCAGCCCCAGCATTTT. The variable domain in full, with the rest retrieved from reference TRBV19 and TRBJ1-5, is DGGITQSPKYLFRKEGQNVTLSCEQNLNHDAMYWYRQDPGQGLRLIYYSQIVNDFQKGDIAEGYSVSREKKESFPLTVTSAQKNPTAFYLCASSYARQSAGQPQHFGDGTRLSIL.

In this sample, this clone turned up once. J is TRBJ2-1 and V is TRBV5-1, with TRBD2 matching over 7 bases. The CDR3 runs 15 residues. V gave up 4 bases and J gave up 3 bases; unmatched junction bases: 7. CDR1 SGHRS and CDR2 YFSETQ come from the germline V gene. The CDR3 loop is CASSVELAVYNEQFF. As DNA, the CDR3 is TGCGCCAGCAGCGTGGAGCTAGCGGTCTACAATGAGCAGTTCTTC.

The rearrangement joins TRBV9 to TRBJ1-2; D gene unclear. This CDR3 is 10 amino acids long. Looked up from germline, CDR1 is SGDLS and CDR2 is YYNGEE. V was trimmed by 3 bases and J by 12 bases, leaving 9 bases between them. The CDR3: CASSGSKNTF. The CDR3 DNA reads TGTGCCAGCAGCGGGTCTAAGAACACCTTC.

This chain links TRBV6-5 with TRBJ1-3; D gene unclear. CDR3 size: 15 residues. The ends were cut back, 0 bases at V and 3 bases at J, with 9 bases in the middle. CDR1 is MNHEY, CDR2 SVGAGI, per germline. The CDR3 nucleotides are TGTGCCAGCAGTTACTCCCCAGTAATTGGAAACACCATATATTTT. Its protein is CASSYSPVIGNTIYF.

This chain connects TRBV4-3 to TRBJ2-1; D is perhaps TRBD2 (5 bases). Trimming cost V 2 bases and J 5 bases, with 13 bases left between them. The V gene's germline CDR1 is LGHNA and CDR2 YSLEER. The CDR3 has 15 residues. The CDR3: CASSQLGLDHNEQFF. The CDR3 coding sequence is TGCGCCAGCAGCCAATTAGGACTGGACCACAATGAGCAGTTCTTC.

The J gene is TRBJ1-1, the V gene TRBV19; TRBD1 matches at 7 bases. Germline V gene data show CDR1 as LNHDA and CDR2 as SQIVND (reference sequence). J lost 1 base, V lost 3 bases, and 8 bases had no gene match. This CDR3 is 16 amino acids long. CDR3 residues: CASSIPRQGWNTEAFF. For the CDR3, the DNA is TGTGCCAGTAGTATCCCCAGACAGGGCTGGAACACTGAAGCTTTCTTT.

The CDR3 protein is CASSTQQENTEAFF. CDR3 nucleotide sequence: TGTGCCAGTAGTACTCAACAGGAGAACACTGAAGCTTTCTTT. The chain recombines TRBV19 with TRBJ1-1; possible D gene TRBD1, 5 bases. Germline CDR1 and CDR2: LNHDA and SQIVND (reference sequence). The CDR3 length is 14 residues. V lost 4 bases, J lost 1 base, and 10 bases lay in between.

The CDR3 is CASIRDRSTGELFF. CDR3 in DNA: TGTGCCAGTATTCGGGACAGGTCCACCGGGGAGCTGTTTTTT. This chain connects TRBV6-5 to TRBJ2-2; 8 bases are a match to TRBD1. The CDR3 is 14 amino acids. Germline V gene data show CDR1 as MNHEY and CDR2 as SVGAGI. Losses at the gene ends were 9 bases for V and 4 bases for J; bases not matched to a gene: 7.

CDR3 sequence (DNA): TGTGCCAGCAGCACCCTTCCGGGAGCAGCCTACAATGAGCAGTTCTTC. It translates to CASSTLPGAAYNEQFF. The chain recombines TRBV9 with TRBJ2-1; tentatively, D is TRBD2 (6 bases). CDR3 length: 16 amino acids. The germline CDR1 and CDR2 sequences are SGDLS and YYNGEE. Trimming took off 4 bases at V and 2 bases at J, with 16 bases between the two ends. The variable domain in full, with the rest retrieved from reference TRBV9 and TRBJ2-1, is DSGVTQTPKHLITATGQRVTLRCSPRSGDLSVYWYQQSLDQGLQFLIQYYNGEERAKGNILERFSAQQFPDLHSELNLSSLELGDSALYFCASSTLPGAAYNEQFFGPGTRLTVL.

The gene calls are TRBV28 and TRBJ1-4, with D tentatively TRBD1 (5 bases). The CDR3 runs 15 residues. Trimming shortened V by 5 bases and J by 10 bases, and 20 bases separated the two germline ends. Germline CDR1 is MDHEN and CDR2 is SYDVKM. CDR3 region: CASSDNTGSRSKLFF. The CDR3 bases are TGTGCCAGCAGTGATAACACAGGAAGTCGGTCAAAACTGTTTTTT.

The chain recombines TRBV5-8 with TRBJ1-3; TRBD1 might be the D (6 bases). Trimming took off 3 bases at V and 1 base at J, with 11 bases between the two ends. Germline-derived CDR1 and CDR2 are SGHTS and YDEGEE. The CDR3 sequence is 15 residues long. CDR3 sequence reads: CASSSNRESGNTIYF. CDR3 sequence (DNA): TGTGCCAGCAGCTCGAACAGGGAATCTGGAAACACCATATATTTT.

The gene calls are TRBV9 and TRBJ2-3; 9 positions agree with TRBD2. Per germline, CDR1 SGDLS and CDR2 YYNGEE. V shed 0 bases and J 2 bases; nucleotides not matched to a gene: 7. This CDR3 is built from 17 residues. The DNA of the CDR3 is TGTGCCAGCAGCGTAGGGGCGGGAGGGCCATACACAGATACGCAGTATTTT. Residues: CASSVGAGGPYTDTQYF.

As DNA, the CDR3 is TGCGCCAGCAGCAGGGGACAGTCTAACTATGGCTACACCTTC. Protein: CASSRGQSNYGYTF. The chain employs TRBV5-1 and TRBJ1-2; TRBD1 matches at 7 bases. Germline lookup yields CDR1 SGHRS and CDR2 YFSETQ. The V segment lost 4 bases and the J segment 0 bases; nucleotides outside the gene matches: 3. The CDR3 totals 14 residues.

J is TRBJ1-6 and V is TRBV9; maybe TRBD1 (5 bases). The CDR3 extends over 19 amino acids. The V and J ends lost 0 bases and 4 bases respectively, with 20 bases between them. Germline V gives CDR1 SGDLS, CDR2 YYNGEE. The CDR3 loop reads CASSVGEGGIQEYNSPLHF. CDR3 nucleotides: TGTGCCAGCAGCGTAGGCGAGGGAGGAATACAGGAATATAATTCACCCCTCCACTTT.

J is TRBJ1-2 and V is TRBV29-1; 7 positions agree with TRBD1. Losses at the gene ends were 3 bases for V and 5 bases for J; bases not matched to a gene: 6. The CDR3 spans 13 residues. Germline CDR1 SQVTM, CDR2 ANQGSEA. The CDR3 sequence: CSVDEGARYGYTF. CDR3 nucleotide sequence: TGCAGCGTTGATGAGGGGGCAAGGTATGGCTACACCTTC.

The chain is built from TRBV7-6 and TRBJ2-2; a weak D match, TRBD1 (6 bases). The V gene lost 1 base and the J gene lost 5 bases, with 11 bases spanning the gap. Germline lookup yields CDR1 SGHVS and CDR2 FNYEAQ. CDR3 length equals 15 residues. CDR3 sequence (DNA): TGTGCCAGCAGCTTAGTAGTGGGACAAACCGGGGAGCTGTTTTTT. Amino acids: CASSLVVGQTGELFF.

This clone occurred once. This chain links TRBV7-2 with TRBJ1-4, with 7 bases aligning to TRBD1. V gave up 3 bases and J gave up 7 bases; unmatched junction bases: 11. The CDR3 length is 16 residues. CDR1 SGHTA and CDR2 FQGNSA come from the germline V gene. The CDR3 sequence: CASSLYTGVSLEKLFF. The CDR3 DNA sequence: TGTGCCAGCAGCTTGTACACAGGGGTTTCGCTTGAAAAACTGTTTTTT. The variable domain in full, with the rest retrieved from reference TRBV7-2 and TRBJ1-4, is GAGVSQSPSNKVTEKGKDVELRCDPISGHTALYWYRQSLGQGLEFLIYFQGNSAPDKSGLPSDRFSAERTGGSVSTLTIQRTQQEDSAVYLCASSLYTGVSLEKLFFGSGTQLSVL.

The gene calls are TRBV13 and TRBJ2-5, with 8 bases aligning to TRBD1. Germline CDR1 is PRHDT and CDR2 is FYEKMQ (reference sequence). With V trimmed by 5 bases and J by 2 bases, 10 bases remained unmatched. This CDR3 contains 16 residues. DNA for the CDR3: TGTGCCAGCAGCGGTAACAGGGGGAAGAGGCAAGAGACCCAGTACTTC. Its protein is CASSGNRGKRQETQYF.

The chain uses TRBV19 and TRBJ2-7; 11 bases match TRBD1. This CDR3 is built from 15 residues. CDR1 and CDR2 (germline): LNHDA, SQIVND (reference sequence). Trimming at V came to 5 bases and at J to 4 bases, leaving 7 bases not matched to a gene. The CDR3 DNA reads TGTGCCAGTAGTCCTGGACAGGGGGCCCCTTACGAGCAGTACTTC. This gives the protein CASSPGQGAPYEQYF.

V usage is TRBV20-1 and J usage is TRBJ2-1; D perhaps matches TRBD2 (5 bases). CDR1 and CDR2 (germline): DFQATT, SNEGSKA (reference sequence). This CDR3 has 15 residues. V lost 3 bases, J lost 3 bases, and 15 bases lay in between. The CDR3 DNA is TGCAGTGCTAGTGCCGGAGGCCCTATCTACAATGAGCAGTTCTTC. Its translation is CSASAGGPIYNEQFF.

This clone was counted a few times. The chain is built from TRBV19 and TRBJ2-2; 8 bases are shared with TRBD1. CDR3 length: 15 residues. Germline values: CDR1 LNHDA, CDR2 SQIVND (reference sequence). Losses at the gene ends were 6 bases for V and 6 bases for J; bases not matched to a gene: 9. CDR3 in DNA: TGTGCCAGTAGCAGGGGACAGGCCGCGGCCGGGGAGCTGTTTTTT. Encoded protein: CASSRGQAAAGELFF.

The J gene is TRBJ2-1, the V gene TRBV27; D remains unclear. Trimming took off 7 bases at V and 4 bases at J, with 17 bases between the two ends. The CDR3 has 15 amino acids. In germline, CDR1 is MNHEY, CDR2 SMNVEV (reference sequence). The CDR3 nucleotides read TGTGCCAGCAACGAGAGTCCGAACCTTTACAATGAGCAGTTCTTC. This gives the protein CASNESPNLYNEQFF.

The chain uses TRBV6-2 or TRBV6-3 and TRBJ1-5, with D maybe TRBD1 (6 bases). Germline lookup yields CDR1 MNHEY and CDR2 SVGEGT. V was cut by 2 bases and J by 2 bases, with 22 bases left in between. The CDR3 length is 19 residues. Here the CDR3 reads CASSYLIQGLGAGNQPQHF. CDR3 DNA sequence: TGTGCCAGCAGTTACCTTATTCAGGGTCTGGGGGCTGGCAATCAGCCCCAGCATTTT.